In this sample, the clone carrying this TCR beta chain turned up a few times. The V gene's germline CDR1 is SEHNR and CDR2 FQNEAQ (reference sequence). The CDR3 runs to 14 residues. Germline trimming cut 5 bases from V and 9 bases from J; bases unmatched to any gene: 7. This sample was included in a study of blood T cell repertoires in COVID-19. Sequenced by immunoSEQ multiplex PCR; TCRdb stores in-frame clones only, minus some. In the table there are some 200,000 clones, roughly 85% of which are singletons. The clonotype originates from a woman in her 70s with COVID-19, enrolled during active disease. The sample comprised peripheral blood. This rearrangement joins TRBV7-9 to TRBJ2-1, with 10 bases fitting TRBD1. CDR3: CASSIPRDRGEQFF. The DNA of the CDR3 is TGTGCCAGCAGCATCCCCCGGGACAGGGGTGAGCAGTTCTTC.